These 18 T cell receptor beta chains originate from one sample sequenced in a study of CD4 T cells in relation to SARS-CoV-2 and coronaviruses. Unexposed donor CD4+ T cells date from about 2011-2018, before the COVID-19 pandemic. Isolation of CD4+ T cells took place after less than 13 days in culture. Clones were sequenced by immunoSEQ multiplex PCR, and TCRdb holds only the in-frame ones, with some missing. The data show about 20,000 clones, around three quarters seen once. What these receptors recognize is not known. Sequenced material: CD4+ T cells from PBMCs, cultured in vitro. All receptors derive from a human donor in good health.

The gene calls are TRBV19 and TRBJ2-7, with 7 bases identical to TRBD1. This CDR3 contains 13 residues. With V trimmed by 6 bases and J by 5 bases, 7 bases remained unmatched. The germline V gene has CDR1 LNHDA and CDR2 SQIVND (reference sequence). CDR3 nucleotides: TGTGCCAGTAGCCCTACAGGGGTTCACGAGCAGTACTTC. It encodes CASSPTGVHEQYF.

The chain combines TRBV6-1 with TRBJ1-5; a weak D match, TRBD1 (6 bases). The germline V gene encodes CDR1 MNHNS and CDR2 SASEGT. The CDR3 is 15 amino acids. The V and J ends lost 2 bases and 7 bases respectively, with 15 bases between them. CDR3 amino acids: CASSERDIREQPQHF. For the CDR3, the DNA is TGTGCCAGCAGTGAAAGGGACATTCGGGAGCAGCCCCAGCATTTT.

This clone was seen a single time. The V and J genes are TRBV7-9 and TRBJ2-1, with 7 bases aligning to TRBD1. This CDR3 has 13 amino acids. Germline CDR1 and CDR2: SEHNR and FQNEAQ (reference sequence). The V gene end was trimmed by 5 bases and the J gene end by 12 bases; junction bases not matched to a gene: 10. CDR3 region: CASSPGTERGQFF. Here the CDR3 DNA reads TGTGCCAGCAGCCCCGGGACAGAACGGGGGCAGTTCTTC.

V usage is TRBV7-9 and J usage is TRBJ1-5; perhaps TRBD1 as D (5 bases). Germline CDR1 reads SEHNR; CDR2 reads FQNEAQ (reference sequence). CDR3 size: 16 residues. V dropped 5 bases and J dropped 1 base, with 15 bases sitting between them. This CDR3 reads CASSPGGAGSNQPQHF. The DNA of the CDR3 is TGTGCCAGCAGCCCAGGAGGGGCCGGGAGCAATCAGCCCCAGCATTTT.

The chain couples TRBV10-3 to TRBJ2-3, with D possibly matching TRBD2 (5 bases). V lost 7 bases, J lost 3 bases, and 11 bases lay in between. CDR3 length: 13 residues. Germline CDR1 and CDR2: ENHRY and SYGVKD. DNA for the CDR3: TGTGCCATCACGGGGATGGGAACAGATACGCAGTATTTT. Its protein is CAITGMGTDTQYF.

The chain uses TRBV30 and TRBJ1-3, with 8 bases identical to TRBD1. Germline CDR1 is GTSNPN and CDR2 is SVGIG (reference sequence). With V trimmed by 8 bases and J by 0 bases, 6 bases remained unmatched. The CDR3 length is 14 residues. The chain's CDR3 is CAGDRQSSGNTIYF. CDR3 bases: TGTGCCGGGGACAGGCAGAGCTCTGGAAACACCATATATTTT.

This clone was observed once. V is TRBV6-5 and J is TRBJ1-6, with no clear D. The CDR3 runs 11 residues. Trimming took off 8 bases at V and 7 bases at J, with 6 bases between the two ends. The germline CDR1 and CDR2 sequences are MNHEY and SVGAGI. CDR3 loop: CASADNSPLHF. CDR3 coding DNA: TGTGCCAGCGCTGACAATTCACCCCTCCACTTT.

The rearrangement uses TRBV5-1 and TRBJ2-2; D is possibly TRBD1 (5 bases). Trimming shortened V by 2 bases and J by 1 base, and 9 bases separated the two germline ends. Looked up from germline, CDR1 is SGHRS and CDR2 is YFSETQ. This CDR3 is 15 amino acids long. The CDR3 is CASSFGQGNTGELFF. CDR3 bases: TGCGCCAGCAGCTTTGGGCAGGGGAACACCGGGGAGCTGTTTTTT.

In this sample, this clone turned up once. This rearrangement joins TRBV3-1 (or the pseudogene TRBV3-2) to TRBJ2-5; no firm D call. The V end lost 0 bases, the J end lost 5 bases, and 10 bases lay between the germline ends. This CDR3 contains 14 residues. Germline values: CDR1 LGHDT, CDR2 YNNKEL (reference sequence). CDR3 sequence: CASSQDVRSETQYF. The CDR3 region has the DNA TGTGCCAGCAGCCAAGATGTAAGGTCGGAGACCCAGTACTTC.

The chain carries TRBV30 and TRBJ2-4; possibly TRBD1 for D (6 bases). The CDR3 sequence is 15 residues long. The ends were cut back, 3 bases at V and 9 bases at J, with 21 bases in the middle. In germline, CDR1 is GTSNPN, CDR2 SVGIG (reference sequence). The CDR3 nucleotides read TGTGCCTGGAGCTCGGGTGGTGGGGGCAGGGTCATTCAGTACTTC. Translated: CAWSSGGGGRVIQYF.

V is TRBV19 and J is TRBJ2-7; 7 bases line up with TRBD1. The J segment lost 2 bases and the V segment lost 7 bases, leaving 11 bases of the junction unmatched. Germline V gene lookup returns CDR1 LNHDA and CDR2 SQIVND (reference sequence). The CDR3 sequence is 15 residues long. CDR3 bases: TGTGCCAGTACCCCGAACGACAGGGACACCTACGAGCAGTACTTC. Translating it yields CASTPNDRDTYEQYF.

This chain uses TRBV2 with TRBJ1-2; 8 bases match TRBD1. Looked up from germline, CDR1 is SNHLY and CDR2 is FYNNEI. CDR3 size: 14 residues. The junction had 10 bases not matched to a gene; V was cut back by 6 bases and J by 7 bases. This CDR3 reads CASRPDRELAGYTF. The CDR3 bases are TGTGCCAGCAGGCCGGACAGGGAGTTGGCTGGCTACACCTTC. The full variable domain, rest sourced from reference TRBV2 and TRBJ1-2, is EPEVTQTPSHQVTQMGQEVILRCVPISNHLYFYWYRQILGQKVEFLVSFYNNEISEKSEIFDDQFSVERPDGSNFTLKIRSTKLEDSAMYFCASRPDRELAGYTFGSGTRLTVV.

This clone occurred once. The chain employs TRBV13 and TRBJ2-4; TRBD1 matches 8 bases. Per germline, CDR1 PRHDT and CDR2 FYEKMQ (reference sequence). The CDR3 totals 14 residues. The V gene end was trimmed by 4 bases and the J gene end by 7 bases; junction bases not matched to a gene: 6. CDR3 coding DNA: TGTGCCAGCAGCTGGAGGACAGGGACGAACATTCAGTACTTC. It codes for CASSWRTGTNIQYF.

The table lists this clone with a few counts. This chain connects TRBV10-3 to TRBJ1-3; 7 bases agree with TRBD1. Germline CDR1 reads ENHRY; CDR2 reads SYGVKD. Trimming removed 4 bases from V and 8 bases from J; junction bases left unmatched: 5. The CDR3 has 13 residues. The DNA for the CDR3 is TGTGCCATCAGTGGAACAGGGGCGGACACCATATATTTT. Amino acid sequence: CAISGTGADTIYF.

This clone appeared a single time. The V and J genes are TRBV7-9 and TRBJ2-7, with unresolved D. The V end lost 5 bases, the J end lost 7 bases, and 24 bases lay between the germline ends. The V gene's germline CDR1 is SEHNR and CDR2 FQNEAQ (reference sequence). The CDR3 sequence is 16 residues long. The CDR3 region has the DNA TGTGCCAGCAGCAACCCCTCGACACTGGACCGCGAGGAGCAGTACTTC. Its translation is CASSNPSTLDREEQYF.

This clone was counted only a few times. This chain joins TRBV10-3 and TRBJ2-2; 7 positions match TRBD1. Germline V lookup: CDR1 ENHRY, CDR2 SYGVKD. There are 15 residues in the CDR3. The J segment lost 2 bases and the V segment lost 7 bases, leaving 7 bases of the junction unmatched. The CDR3 region is CAIKTGTANTGELFF. The DNA of the CDR3 is TGTGCCATCAAGACCGGGACAGCAAACACCGGGGAGCTGTTTTTT.

This clone was observed a handful of times. The J gene is TRBJ2-2, the V gene TRBV30, with unresolved D. CDR1 GTSNPN and CDR2 SVGIG come from the germline V gene (reference sequence). V was cut by 2 bases and J by 2 bases, with 9 bases left in between. The CDR3 consists of 14 residues. The CDR3 DNA follows: TGTGCCTGGAGTAGACTCCTAAACACCGGGGAGCTGTTTTTT. Its protein product is CAWSRLLNTGELFF. The full variable domain, rest sourced from reference TRBV30 and TRBJ2-2, is SQTIHQWPATLVQPVGSPLSLECTVEGTSNPNLYWYRQAAGRGLQLLFYSVGIGQISSEVPQNLSASRPQDRQFILSSKKLLLSDSGFYLCAWSRLLNTGELFFGEGSRLTVL.

This sequence joins TRBV6-1 and TRBJ1-3; D uncertain. This CDR3 is built from 14 residues. Per germline, CDR1 MNHNS and CDR2 SASEGT. The V end was cut by 3 bases, the J end by 0 bases, with 6 bases between. CDR3 coding DNA: TGTGCCAGCAGTGATGGGCCCTCTGGAAACACCATATATTTT. This codes for CASSDGPSGNTIYF.